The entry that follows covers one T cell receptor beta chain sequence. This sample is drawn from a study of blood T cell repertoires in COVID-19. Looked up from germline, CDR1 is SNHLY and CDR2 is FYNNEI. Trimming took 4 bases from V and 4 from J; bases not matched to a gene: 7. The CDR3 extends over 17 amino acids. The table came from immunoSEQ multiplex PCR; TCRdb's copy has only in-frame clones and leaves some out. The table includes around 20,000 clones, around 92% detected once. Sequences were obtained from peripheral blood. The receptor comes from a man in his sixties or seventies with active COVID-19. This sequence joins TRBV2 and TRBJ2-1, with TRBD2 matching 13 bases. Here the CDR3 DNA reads TGTGCCAGCAGTGGGATCGGACTAGCGGGAGAATACAATGAGCAGTTCTTC. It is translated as CASSGIGLAGEYNEQFF.